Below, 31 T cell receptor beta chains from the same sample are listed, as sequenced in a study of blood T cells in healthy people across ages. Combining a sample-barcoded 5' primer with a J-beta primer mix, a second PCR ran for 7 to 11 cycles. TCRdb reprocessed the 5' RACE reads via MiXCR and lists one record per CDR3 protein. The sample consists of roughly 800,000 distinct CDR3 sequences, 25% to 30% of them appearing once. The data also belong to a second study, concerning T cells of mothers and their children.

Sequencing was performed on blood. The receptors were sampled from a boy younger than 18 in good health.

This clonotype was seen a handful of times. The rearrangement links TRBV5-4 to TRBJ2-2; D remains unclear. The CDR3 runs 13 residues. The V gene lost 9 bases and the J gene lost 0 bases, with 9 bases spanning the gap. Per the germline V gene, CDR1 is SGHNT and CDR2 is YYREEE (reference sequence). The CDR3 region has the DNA TGTGCCATGGGAACAACGAACACCGGGGAGCTGTTTTTT. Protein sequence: CAMGTTNTGELFF.

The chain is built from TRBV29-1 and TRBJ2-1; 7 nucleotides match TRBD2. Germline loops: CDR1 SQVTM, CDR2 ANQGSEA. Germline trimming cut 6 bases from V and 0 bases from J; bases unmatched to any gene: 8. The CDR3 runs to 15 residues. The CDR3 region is CSVPGGSSSYNEQFF. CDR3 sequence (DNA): TGCAGCGTGCCCGGGGGGTCTAGCTCCTACAATGAGCAGTTCTTC.

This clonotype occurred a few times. The chain's CDR3 is CSARGGLAGGSEQFF. The CDR3 DNA is TGCAGTGCTAGAGGCGGACTAGCGGGGGGTTCCGAGCAGTTCTTC. The chain is built from TRBV20-1 and TRBJ2-1, with 14 nucleotides matching TRBD2. CDR1 and CDR2 from the germline V gene are DFQATT and SNEGSKA (reference sequence). V was pared by 1 base and J by 10 bases, with 6 bases of the junction left unmatched. CDR3 size: 15 residues.

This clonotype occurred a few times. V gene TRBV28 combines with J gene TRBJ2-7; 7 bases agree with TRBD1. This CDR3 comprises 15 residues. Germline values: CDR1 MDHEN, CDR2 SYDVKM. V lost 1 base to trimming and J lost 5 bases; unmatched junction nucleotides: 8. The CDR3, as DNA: TGTGCCAGCAGTTTATTAGTAGGGACAGCGAACGAGCAGTACTTC. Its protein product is CASSLLVGTANEQYF.

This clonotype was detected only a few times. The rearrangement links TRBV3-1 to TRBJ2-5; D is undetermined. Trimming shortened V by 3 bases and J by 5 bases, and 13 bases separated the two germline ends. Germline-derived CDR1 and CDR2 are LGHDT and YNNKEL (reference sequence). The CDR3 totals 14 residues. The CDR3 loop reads CASSQGSVAETQYF. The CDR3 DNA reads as TGTGCCAGCAGCCAGGGGTCAGTGGCGGAGACCCAGTACTTC.

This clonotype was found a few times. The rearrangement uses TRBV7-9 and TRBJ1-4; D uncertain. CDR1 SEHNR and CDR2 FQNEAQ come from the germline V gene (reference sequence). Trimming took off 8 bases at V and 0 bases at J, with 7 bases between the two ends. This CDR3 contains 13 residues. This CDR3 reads CASGMTTNEKLFF. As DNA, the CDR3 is TGTGCCAGCGGGATGACAACTAATGAAAAACTGTTTTTT.

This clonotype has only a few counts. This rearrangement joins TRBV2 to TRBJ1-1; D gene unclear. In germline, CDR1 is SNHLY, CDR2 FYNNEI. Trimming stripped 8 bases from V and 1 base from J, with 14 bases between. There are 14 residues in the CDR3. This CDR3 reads CASLSLERNTEAFF. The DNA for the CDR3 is TGTGCCAGCTTGTCCCTCGAGAGGAACACTGAAGCTTTCTTT. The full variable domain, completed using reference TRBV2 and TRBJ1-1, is EPEVTQTPSHQVTQMGQEVILRCVPISNHLYFYWYRQILGQKVEFLVSFYNNEISEKSEIFDDQFSVERPDGSNFTLKIRSTKLEDSAMYFCASLSLERNTEAFFGQGTRLTVV.

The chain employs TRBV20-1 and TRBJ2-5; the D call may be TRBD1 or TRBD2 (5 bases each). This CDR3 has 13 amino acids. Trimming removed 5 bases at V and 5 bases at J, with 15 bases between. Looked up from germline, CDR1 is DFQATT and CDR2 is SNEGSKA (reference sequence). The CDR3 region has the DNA TGCAGTGCTGGGGCAGCTAGCACGGAGACCCAGTACTTC. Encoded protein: CSAGAASTETQYF.

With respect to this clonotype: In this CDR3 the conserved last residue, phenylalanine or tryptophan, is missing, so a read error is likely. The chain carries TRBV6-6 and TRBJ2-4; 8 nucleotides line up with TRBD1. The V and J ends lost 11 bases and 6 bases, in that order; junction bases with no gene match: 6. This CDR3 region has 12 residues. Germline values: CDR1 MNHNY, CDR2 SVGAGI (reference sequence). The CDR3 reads CASGTGPNIQYL. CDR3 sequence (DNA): TGTGCCTCCGGGACAGGACCAAACATTCAGTACCTC.

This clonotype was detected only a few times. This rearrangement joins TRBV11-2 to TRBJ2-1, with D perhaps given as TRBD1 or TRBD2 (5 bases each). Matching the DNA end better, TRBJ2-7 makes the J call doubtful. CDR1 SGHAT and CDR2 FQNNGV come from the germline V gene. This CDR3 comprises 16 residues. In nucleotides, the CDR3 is TGTGCCAGCAGCTCATTCCGGGACCTAGAACTCTACGAGCAGTACTTC. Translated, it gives CASSSFRDLELYEQYF.

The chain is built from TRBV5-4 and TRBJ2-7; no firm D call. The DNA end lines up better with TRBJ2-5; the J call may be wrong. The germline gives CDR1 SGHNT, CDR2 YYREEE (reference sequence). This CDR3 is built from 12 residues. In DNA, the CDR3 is TGTGCCAGCAGCCTCGACACTGGGACCCAGTACTTC. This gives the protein CASSLDTGTQYF.

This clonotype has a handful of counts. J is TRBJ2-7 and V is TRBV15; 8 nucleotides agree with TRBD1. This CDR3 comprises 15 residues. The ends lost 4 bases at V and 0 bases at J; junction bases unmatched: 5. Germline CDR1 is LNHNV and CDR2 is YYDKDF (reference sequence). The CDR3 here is CATSTTGAASYEQYF. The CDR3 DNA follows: TGTGCCACCAGCACGACAGGGGCGGCCTCCTACGAGCAGTACTTC.

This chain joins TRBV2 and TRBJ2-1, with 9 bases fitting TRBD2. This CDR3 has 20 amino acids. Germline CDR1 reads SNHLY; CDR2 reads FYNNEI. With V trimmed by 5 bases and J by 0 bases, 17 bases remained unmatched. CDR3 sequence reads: CASSPSAGTSSSSSYNEQFF. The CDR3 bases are TGTGCCAGCAGTCCTTCAGCTGGGACTAGCTCATCGAGCTCCTACAATGAGCAGTTCTTC.

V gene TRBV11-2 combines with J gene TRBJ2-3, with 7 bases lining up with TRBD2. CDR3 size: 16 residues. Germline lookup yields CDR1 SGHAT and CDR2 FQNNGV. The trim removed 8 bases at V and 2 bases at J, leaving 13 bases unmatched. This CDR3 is CASCLFGGSFTDTQYF. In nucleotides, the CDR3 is TGTGCCAGCTGTCTATTCGGGGGGAGTTTCACAGATACGCAGTATTTT.

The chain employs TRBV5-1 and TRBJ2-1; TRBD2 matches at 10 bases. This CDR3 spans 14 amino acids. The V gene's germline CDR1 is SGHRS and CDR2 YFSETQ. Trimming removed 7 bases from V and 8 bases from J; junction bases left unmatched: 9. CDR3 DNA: TGCGCCAGCTCGGACCCTAGCGGGGGTGATGAGCAGTTCTTC. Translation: CASSDPSGGDEQFF.

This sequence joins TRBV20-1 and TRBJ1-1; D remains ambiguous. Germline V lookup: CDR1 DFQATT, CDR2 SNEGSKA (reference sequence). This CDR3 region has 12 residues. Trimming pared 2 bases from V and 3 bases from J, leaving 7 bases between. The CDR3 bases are TGCAGTGCTAGATTGAGGGACACTGAAGCTTTCTTT. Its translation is CSARLRDTEAFF.

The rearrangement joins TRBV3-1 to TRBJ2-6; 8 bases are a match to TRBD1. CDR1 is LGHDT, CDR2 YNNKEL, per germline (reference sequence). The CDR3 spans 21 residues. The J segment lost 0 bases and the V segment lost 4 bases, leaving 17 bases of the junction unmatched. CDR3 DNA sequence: TGTGCCAGCAGCCTAAAGGGAAACGTGGGGACAGGCCTCTCTGGGGCCAACGTCCTGACTTTC. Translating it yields CASSLKGNVGTGLSGANVLTF. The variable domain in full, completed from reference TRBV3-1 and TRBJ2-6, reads DTAVSQTPKYLVTQMGNDKSIKCEQNLGHDTMYWYKQDSKKFLKIMFSYNNKELIINETVPNRFSPKSPDKAHLNLHINSLELGDSAVYFCASSLKGNVGTGLSGANVLTFGAGSRLTVL.

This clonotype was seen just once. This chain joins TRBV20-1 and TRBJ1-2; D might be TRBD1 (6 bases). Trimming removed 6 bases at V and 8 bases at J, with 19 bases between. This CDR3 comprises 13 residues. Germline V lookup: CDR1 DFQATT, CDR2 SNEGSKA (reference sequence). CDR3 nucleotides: TGCAGTGCCTCAGCAGGCAGGGGAGGCGGCTACACCTTC. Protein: CSASAGRGGGYTF.

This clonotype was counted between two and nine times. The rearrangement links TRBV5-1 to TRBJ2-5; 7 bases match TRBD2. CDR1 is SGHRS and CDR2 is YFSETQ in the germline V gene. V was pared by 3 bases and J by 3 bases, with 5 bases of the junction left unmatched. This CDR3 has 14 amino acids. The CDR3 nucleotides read TGCGCCAGCAGCTCGTGGGACTATAAAGAGACCCAGTACTTC. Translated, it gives CASSSWDYKETQYF.

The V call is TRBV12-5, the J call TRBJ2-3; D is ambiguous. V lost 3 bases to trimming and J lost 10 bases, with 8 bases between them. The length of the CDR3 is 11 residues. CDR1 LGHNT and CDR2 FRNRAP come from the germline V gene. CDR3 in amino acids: CASGLETPQYF. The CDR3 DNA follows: TGTGCTAGTGGTTTAGAGACACCGCAGTATTTT.

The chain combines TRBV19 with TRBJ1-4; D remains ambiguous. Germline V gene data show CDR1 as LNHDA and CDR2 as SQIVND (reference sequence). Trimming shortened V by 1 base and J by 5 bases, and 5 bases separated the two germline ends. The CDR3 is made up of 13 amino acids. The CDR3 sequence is CASSIVGNEKLFF. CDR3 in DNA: TGTGCCAGTAGTATAGTGGGGAATGAAAAACTGTTTTTT. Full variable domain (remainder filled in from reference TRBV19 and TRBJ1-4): DGGITQSPKYLFRKEGQNVTLSCEQNLNHDAMYWYRQDPGQGLRLIYYSQIVNDFQKGDIAEGYSVSREKKESFPLTVTSAQKNPTAFYLCASSIVGNEKLFFGSGTQLSVL.

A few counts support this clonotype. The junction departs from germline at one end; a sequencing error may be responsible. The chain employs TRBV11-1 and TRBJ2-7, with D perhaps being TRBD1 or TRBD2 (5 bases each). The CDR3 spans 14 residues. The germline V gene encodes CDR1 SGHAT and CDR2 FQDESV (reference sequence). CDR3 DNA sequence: TGTGCCAGCAGCCTCCGGGACGGGTCCTCCGAGCAGTACTTC. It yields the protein CASSLRDGSSEQYF.

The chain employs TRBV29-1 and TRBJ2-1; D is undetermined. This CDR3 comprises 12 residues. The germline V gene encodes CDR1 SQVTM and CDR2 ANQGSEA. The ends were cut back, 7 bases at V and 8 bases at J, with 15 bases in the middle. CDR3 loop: CSARWARDEQFF. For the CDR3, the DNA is TGCAGCGCGCGCTGGGCCCGGGATGAGCAGTTCTTC.

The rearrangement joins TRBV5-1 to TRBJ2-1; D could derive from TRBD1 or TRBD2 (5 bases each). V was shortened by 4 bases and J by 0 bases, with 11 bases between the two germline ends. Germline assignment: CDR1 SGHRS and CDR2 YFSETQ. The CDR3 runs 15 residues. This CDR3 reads CASSMRGVSYNEQFF. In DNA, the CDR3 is TGCGCCAGCAGCATGAGGGGCGTCTCCTACAATGAGCAGTTCTTC.

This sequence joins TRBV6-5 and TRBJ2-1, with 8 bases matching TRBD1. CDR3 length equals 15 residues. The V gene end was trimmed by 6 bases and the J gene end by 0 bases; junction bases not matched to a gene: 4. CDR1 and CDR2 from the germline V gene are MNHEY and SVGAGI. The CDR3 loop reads CASSRQGYSYNEQFF. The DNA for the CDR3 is TGTGCCAGCAGCCGACAGGGGTACTCCTACAATGAGCAGTTCTTC.

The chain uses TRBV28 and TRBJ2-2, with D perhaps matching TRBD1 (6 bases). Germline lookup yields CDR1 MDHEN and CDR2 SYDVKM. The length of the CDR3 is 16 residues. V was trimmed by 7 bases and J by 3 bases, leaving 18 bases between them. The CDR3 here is CASKGPRGTHTGELFF. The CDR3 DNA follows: TGTGCCAGCAAGGGCCCCAGGGGTACGCACACCGGGGAGCTGTTTTTT.

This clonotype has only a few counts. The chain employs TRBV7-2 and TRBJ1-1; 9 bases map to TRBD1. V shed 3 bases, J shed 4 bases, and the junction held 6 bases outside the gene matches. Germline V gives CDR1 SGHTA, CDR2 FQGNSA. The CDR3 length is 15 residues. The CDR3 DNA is TGTGCCAGCAGCTTCACAGGGGGCGCGAGCACTGAAGCTTTCTTT. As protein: CASSFTGGASTEAFF. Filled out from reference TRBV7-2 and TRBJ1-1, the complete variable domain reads GAGVSQSPSNKVTEKGKDVELRCDPISGHTALYWYRQSLGQGLEFLIYFQGNSAPDKSGLPSDRFSAERTGGSVSTLTIQRTQQEDSAVYLCASSFTGGASTEAFFGQGTRLTVV.

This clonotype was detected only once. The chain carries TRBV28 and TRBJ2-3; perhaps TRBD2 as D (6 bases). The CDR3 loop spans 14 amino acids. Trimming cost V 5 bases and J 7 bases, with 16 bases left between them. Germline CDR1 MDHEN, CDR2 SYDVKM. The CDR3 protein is CASSTSGGGHTQYF. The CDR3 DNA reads TGTGCCAGCAGTACATCCGGGGGTGGGCATACGCAGTATTTT.

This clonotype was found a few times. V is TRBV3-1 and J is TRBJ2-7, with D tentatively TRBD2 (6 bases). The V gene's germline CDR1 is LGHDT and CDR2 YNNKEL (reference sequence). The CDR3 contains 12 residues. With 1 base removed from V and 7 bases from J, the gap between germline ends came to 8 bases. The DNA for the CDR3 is TGTGCCAGCAGCCAAGGTGGGAGGGAGCAGTACTTC. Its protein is CASSQGGREQYF.

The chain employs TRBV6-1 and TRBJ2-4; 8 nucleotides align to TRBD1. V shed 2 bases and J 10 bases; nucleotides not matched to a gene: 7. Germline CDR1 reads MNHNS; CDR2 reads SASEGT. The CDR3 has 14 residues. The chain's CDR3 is CASSEPDRGDIQYF. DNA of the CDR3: TGTGCCAGCAGTGAACCTGACAGGGGAGATATTCAGTACTTC.

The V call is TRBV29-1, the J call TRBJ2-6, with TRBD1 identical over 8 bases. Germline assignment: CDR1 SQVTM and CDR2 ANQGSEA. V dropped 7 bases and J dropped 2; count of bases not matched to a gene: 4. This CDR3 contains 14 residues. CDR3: CSDGRGPGANVLTF. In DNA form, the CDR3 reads TGCAGCGATGGCAGGGGGCCTGGGGCCAACGTCCTGACTTTC.